This TCR beta chain derives from a study of blood T cells in healthy people across ages. Each donor's blood draw was approximately 10 milliliters of peripheral blood. V was pared by 0 bases and J by 3 bases, with 18 bases between. CDR3 length: 18 amino acids. Germline V gene sequence: CDR1 LGHNA, CDR2 YSLEER. PCR was performed a second time for about 7 to 12 cycles using a sample-barcoded 5' primer and a J-beta primer mix. TCRdb ran MiXCR on the 5' RACE reads and lists one entry per CDR3 protein. Of about 1.8 million distinct CDR3 sequences in the sample, just under 50% were seen once. The sequencing sample was made of blood. The TCR originated in a middle-aged woman in good health. The chain uses TRBV4-3 and TRBJ2-1; D is perhaps TRBD2 (5 bases). The DNA of the CDR3 is TGCGCCAGCAGCCAAGATAAGGATTCGGGGATTTACTACAATGAGCAGTTCTTC. Translated, it gives CASSQDKDSGIYYNEQFF.